The 3 T cell receptor beta chains reported below all come from one sample, sequenced in a study of T cells in Graves' hyperthyroidism and ophthalmopathy. TCR beta CDR3 regions were amplified from RNA. HTBI primers were used for first-round RT-PCR of the TCR CDR3. TCRdb passed the multiplex PCR reads through MiXCR, listing each CDR3 protein once. This table holds more than 250,000 distinct CDR3 sequences, nearly 15% found once. The sample comprised blood. All receptors come from a woman aged 45-65 years with Graves' hyperthyroidism that later progressed to Graves' ophthalmopathy.

In this sample, this clonotype turned up a few times. This chain connects TRBV9 to TRBJ2-3, with 7 positions matching TRBD2. V lost 3 bases and J lost 4; bases outside the gene matches: 11. CDR3 length: 16 amino acids. CDR1 SGDLS and CDR2 YYNGEE come from the germline V gene. The chain's CDR3 is CASSGGSGTGADTQYF. Here the CDR3 DNA reads TGTGCCAGCAGCGGGGGGAGCGGGACGGGTGCAGATACGCAGTATTTT.

This clonotype has ten or more counts. The chain carries TRBV3-1 and TRBJ1-1; 8 bases align to TRBD1. The CDR3 loop spans 15 amino acids. Losses at the gene ends were 7 bases for V and 1 base for J; bases not matched to a gene: 8. Germline V gene lookup returns CDR1 LGHDT and CDR2 YNNKEL (reference sequence). CDR3 coding DNA: TGTGCCAGCACCACTCACGGGACAGGGAACACTGAAGCTTTCTTT. This translates into CASTTHGTGNTEAFF.

This clonotype was picked up many times. J is TRBJ2-1 and V is TRBV6-1; D unresolved. Germline-derived CDR1 and CDR2 are MNHNS and SASEGT. With 3 bases removed from V and 3 bases from J, the gap between germline ends came to 9 bases. The CDR3 covers 14 residues. CDR3: CASSEQTHYNEQFF. The CDR3, as DNA: TGTGCCAGCAGTGAGCAGACTCACTACAATGAGCAGTTCTTC.